The 4 T cell receptor beta chains below come from one sample, sequenced in a study of vaccination and CD4 T cells after COVID-19. Which antigens these TCRs recognize remains unknown. Treatment: roughly 11-day PBMC culture with coronavirus spike peptide pools or control peptides (ViraFEST assay). Scientists ran DNA taken from cultured CD4+ T cells through the Oncomine TCR Beta short-read assay for sequencing. TCRdb itself ran the PCR reads through MiXCR, one entry per CDR3 protein. The sample shows some 16,000 distinct CDR3 sequences, around 47% of them seen only once. The sample consisted of CD4+ T cells from blood, cultured in vitro, taken after SARS-CoV-2 vaccination. The receptor set was obtained from a human donor who had recovered from COVID-19.

The V call is TRBV7-3, the J call TRBJ2-6; D perhaps matches TRBD1 (5 bases). CDR1 is SGHTA and CDR2 is FQGTGA in the germline V gene. Trimming left V 3 bases short and J 4 bases short, with 10 bases between. The CDR3 is 15 residues long. CDR3 sequence: CASSFGARGANVLTF. CDR3 coding DNA: TGTGCCAGCAGCTTTGGGGCCCGGGGGGCCAACGTCCTGACTTTC.

This clonotype was seen only once. This chain uses TRBV24-1 with TRBJ2-1; 8 bases are a match to TRBD2. Germline V CDR1 and CDR2: KGHDR, SFDVKD. The trim removed 3 bases at V and 3 bases at J, leaving 6 bases unmatched. This CDR3 region has 16 residues. The CDR3 DNA reads as TGTGCCACCAGTGATGCCGCCGGGACTAGCTACAATGAGCAGTTCTTC. It encodes CATSDAAGTSYNEQFF.

The V and J genes are TRBV19 and TRBJ2-5; TRBD1 matches at 9 bases. Germline CDR1 reads LNHDA; CDR2 reads SQIVND (reference sequence). V shed 2 bases and J 4 bases; nucleotides not matched to a gene: 17. There are 19 residues in the CDR3. The CDR3 nucleotides are TGTGCCAGTAGTATAACCGGGACAGGGTATGGAACAAGTGGAGAGACCCAGTACTTC. Its translation: CASSITGTGYGTSGETQYF.

This clonotype was picked up a small number of times. The genes are TRBV2 and TRBJ2-3; D remains unclear. V shed 8 bases and J shed 3 bases, with 18 bases lying between them. The CDR3 totals 15 residues. Germline V lookup: CDR1 SNHLY, CDR2 FYNNEI. The CDR3 coding sequence is TGTGCCAGCCAAGGGCCGCTATGGGGTACAGATACGCAGTATTTT. This codes for CASQGPLWGTDTQYF.